A single sample gave rise to the 20 T cell receptor beta chains below, sequenced in a study of T cell clonality in common variable immunodeficiency (dated by TCRdb to the mid-2010s). The library came from the immunoSEQ multiplex PCR assay. TCRdb carries this immuneACCESS record with in-frame sequences only. Its versions omit some clonotypes, under half of them owing to an unresolved V gene in the studies checked, with the rest unexplained. There are tens of thousands of clones in this sample, and none of them is a singleton. 0.95% of the sample lies in the top ten. The sample consisted of peripheral blood mononuclear cells. These receptors all stem from a person between 18 and 75 years old in good health.

This clone has a count of ten or more. From the germline J gene comes the end of the CDR3, since the read stops 3 residues before it. The genes are TRBV20-1 and TRBJ1-2; tentatively, D is TRBD1 (6 bases). Looked up from germline, CDR1 is DFQATT and CDR2 is SNEGSKA (reference sequence). The CDR3 contains 14 residues. Trimming removed 6 bases from V and 6 bases from J, with 20 bases in between. CDR3 bases read: TGCAGTGCAATCTGGGGCCCAGGGGTGGATGGC. Translated: CSAIWGPGVDG. The full CDR3 is CSAIWGPGVDGYTF.

This clone was seen many times. The part of the CDR3 DNA that was read is TGTGCCAGCAGCCAGGGACAGGGTAGGCCCTACGAG. This gives the protein CASSQGQGRPYE. The whole CDR3 protein is CASSQGQGRPYEQYF. The rearrangement links TRBV5-4 to TRBJ2-7, with 9 bases lining up with TRBD1. The read ends 3 residues early relative to the CDR3; the germline J gene fills the gap. The germline CDR1 and CDR2 sequences are SGHNT and YYREEE (reference sequence). V trimming: 4 bases; J trimming: 2 bases; junction bases outside the gene matches: 7. This CDR3 comprises 15 residues. Full variable domain (rest looked up from reference TRBV5-4 and TRBJ2-7): ETGVTQSPTHLIKTRGQQVTLRCSSQSGHNTVSWYQQALGQGPQFIFQYYREEENGRGNFPPRFSGLQFPNYSSELNVNALELDDSALYLCASSQGQGRPYEQYFGPGTRLTVT.

This clone was found many times. The CDR3 end falls 3 residues outside the read, so it is completed with the germline J gene. This sequence joins TRBV5-1 and TRBJ2-5; 11 positions agree with TRBD1. Looked up from germline, CDR1 is SGHRS and CDR2 is YFSETQ. V dropped 2 bases and J dropped 5; count of bases not matched to a gene: 8. The CDR3 runs 16 residues. The covered CDR3 bases are TGCGCCAGCAGCTTTGGACAGGGGGCAAGGGGTGAGACC. As protein: CASSFGQGARGET. The full CDR3 protein is CASSFGQGARGETQYF.

This clone was picked up many times. Sequencing ends 3 residues short of the CDR3 end; the germline J gene provides the rest. The V gene is TRBV5-1, the J gene TRBJ2-1; D might be TRBD2 (5 bases). Germline V CDR1 and CDR2: SGHRS, YFSETQ. CDR3 length equals 15 residues. The ends were cut back, 4 bases at V and 2 bases at J, with 13 bases in the middle. The CDR3 reads CASSLDSGTYNEQFF. CDR3 DNA, as far as it was read: TGCGCCAGCAGCCTGGACTCAGGAACCTACAATGAG.

This clone was seen at least ten times. One end of the junction fails to match germline, which may point to a read error. The read stops 3 residues short of the end of the CDR3; the missing end is completed from the germline J gene. This chain joins TRBV4-2 and TRBJ2-7; possibly TRBD2 for D (6 bases). From germline, CDR1 is LGHNA and CDR2 YNFKEQ. The CDR3 contains 13 residues. CDR3 protein: CASSYRGSYEQYF. The CDR3 DNA, read in part, is TGCGCCAGCAGCTACCGGGGGAGCTACGAG.

This clone was observed at least ten times. The read is 3 residues too short to cover the CDR3 end, so that end is filled in from the germline J gene. This rearrangement joins TRBV7-3 to TRBJ2-1; TRBD2 aligns across 11 bases. The trim removed 5 bases at V and 5 bases at J, leaving 11 bases unmatched. CDR1 is SGHTA and CDR2 is FQGTGA in the germline V gene. The CDR3 covers 17 residues. The sequenced CDR3 bases are TGTGCCAGCAGCCCCCTTACGGGGACTAGCGGCCACAATGAG. Amino acids: CASSPLTGTSGHNE. The full CDR3 reads CASSPLTGTSGHNEQFF.

Ten or more counts support this clone. The sequenced fragment ends 3 residues before the CDR3 boundary, so the rest is inferred from the germline J gene. The chain has TRBV2 and TRBJ1-2; 9 bases are shared with TRBD1. V gave up 6 bases and J gave up 3 bases; unmatched junction bases: 2. From germline, CDR1 is SNHLY and CDR2 FYNNEI. CDR3 size: 13 residues. The part of the CDR3 DNA that was read is TGTGCCAGCAGGGGACAGGGTGACTATGGC. It is translated as CASRGQGDYG. The full CDR3 sequence reads CASRGQGDYGYTF.

This clone has a handful of counts. Sequencing ends 3 residues short of the CDR3 end; the germline J gene provides the rest. J is TRBJ2-6 and V is TRBV25-1; possibly TRBD2 for D (5 bases). Germline CDR1 and CDR2: MGHDK and SYGVNS. Trimming took off 5 bases at V and 0 bases at J, with 11 bases between the two ends. This CDR3 has 16 amino acids. The part of the CDR3 DNA that was read is TGTGCCAGCAGTTCAACGGACTCCTCTGGGGCCAACGTC. Protein product: CASSSTDSSGANV. The CDR3 in its entirety is CASSSTDSSGANVLTF.

This clone was seen many times. CDR3 DNA, as far as it was read: TGTGCCAGCAGTGACCCGGGACAGGGTAATTTCGAG. As protein: CASSDPGQGNFE. The full CDR3 sequence reads CASSDPGQGNFEQYF. The chain has TRBV12-3 or TRBV12-4 and TRBJ2-7; 9 bases line up with TRBD1. With the read ending 3 residues before the CDR3 end, the germline J gene is used to fill in that end. The CDR3 is 15 amino acids. V lost 5 bases, J lost 6 bases, and 11 bases stayed unmatched.

This clone showed up many times. From the germline J gene comes the end of the CDR3, since the read stops 3 residues before it. The chain combines TRBV30 with TRBJ1-1; TRBD1 is a possible D gene (5 bases). Per germline, CDR1 GTSNPN and CDR2 SVGIG (reference sequence). Trimming pared 2 bases from V and 0 bases from J, leaving 7 bases between. The length of the CDR3 is 13 residues. The sequenced part of the CDR3 DNA is TGTGCCTGGAGTCAGACAGTGAACACTGAA. This codes for CAWSQTVNTE. The whole CDR3 sequence is CAWSQTVNTEAFF.

This clone was recorded at least ten times. The read ends 3 residues before the CDR3 terminus; that terminus is restored from the germline J gene. This rearrangement joins TRBV7-8 to TRBJ1-4, with a possible D match to TRBD1 (6 bases). CDR3 length: 18 amino acids. Germline loops: CDR1 SGHVS, CDR2 FQNEAQ. V was cut by 4 bases and J by 0 bases, with 18 bases left in between. The CDR3 DNA, read in part, is TGTGCCAGCAGCTCCCGAGCAGCCAACAGGGCAACTAATGAAAAA. Encoded protein: CASSSRAANRATNEK. The CDR3 as a whole reads CASSSRAANRATNEKLFF.

This clone has ten or more counts. With the read ending 3 residues before the CDR3 end, the germline J gene is used to fill in that end. The chain combines TRBV18 with TRBJ2-2; no firm D call. The CDR3 is made up of 13 amino acids. Germline CDR1 is KGHSH and CDR2 is LQKENI. V was cut by 2 bases and J by 6 bases, with 7 bases left in between. The CDR3 loop is CASSPRVPGELFF. CDR3 bases read: TGTGCCAGCTCACCAAGGGTACCCGGGGAG. The variable domain in full, with the rest retrieved from reference TRBV18 and TRBJ2-2, is NAGVMQNPRHLVRRRGQEARLRCSPMKGHSHVYWYRQLPEEGLKFMVYLQKENIIDESGMPKERFSAEFPKEGPSILRIQQVVRGDSAAYFCASSPRVPGELFFGEGSRLTVL.

This clone occurred many times. The read terminates 3 residues before the CDR3 end, so the remaining end is supplied by the germline J gene. The V gene is TRBV6-2 or TRBV6-3, the J gene TRBJ2-5, with TRBD2 identical over 10 bases. Unmatched junction bases numbered 12, after V lost 6 bases and J lost 5 bases. The germline V gene encodes CDR1 MNHEY and CDR2 SVGEGT. The CDR3 consists of 16 residues. The CDR3 protein is CASRHSLAGAGETQYF. The part of the CDR3 DNA that was read is TGTGCCAGCAGGCACTCCCTAGCGGGGGCCGGGGAGACC.

This clone was seen many times. The missing CDR3 end, 3 residues past where the read stops, is filled in from the germline J gene. V usage is TRBV5-1 and J usage is TRBJ2-7; 7 bases match TRBD1. Germline V gene lookup returns CDR1 SGHRS and CDR2 YFSETQ. V shed 3 bases and J 1 base; nucleotides not matched to a gene: 4. The CDR3 is 14 residues long. The CDR3 protein is CASSSDRDSYEQYF. Incomplete CDR3 DNA: TGCGCCAGCAGCTCTGACAGGGATTCCTACGAG.

This clone was counted ten times or more. With the read ending 3 residues before the CDR3 end, the germline J gene is used to fill in that end. The chain couples TRBV10-3 to TRBJ2-2, with D maybe TRBD1 (6 bases). This CDR3 has 15 amino acids. The V gene lost 4 bases and the J gene lost 1 base, with 10 bases spanning the gap. Germline values: CDR1 ENHRY, CDR2 SYGVKD. Incomplete CDR3 DNA: TGTGCCATCAGTGTGAGACAGGAGAACACCGGGGAG. This encodes CAISVRQENTGE. The complete CDR3 protein is CAISVRQENTGELFF.

This clone has a count of ten or more. The CDR3 loop is CASSLTGGLYNEQFF. CDR3 bases read: TGTGCCAGCAGTTTGACGGGGGGATTGTACAATGAG. V is TRBV12-3 or TRBV12-4 and J is TRBJ2-1; 7 positions match TRBD2. The CDR3 goes on 3 residues after the read ends, and that part is filled in from the germline J gene. Trimming at V came to 3 bases and at J to 4 bases, leaving 6 bases not matched to a gene. This CDR3 has 15 amino acids.

This clone came up many times. The junction differs from germline at one of its ends, possibly a read error. The read stops 3 residues short of the end of the CDR3; the missing end is completed from the germline J gene. This chain uses TRBV4-2 with TRBJ1-2, with a weak D call TRBD1 (5 bases). CDR1 and CDR2 from the germline V gene are LGHNA and YNFKEQ. The CDR3 totals 15 residues. This CDR3 is CASSQEQDTNYGYTF. The covered CDR3 bases are TGCGCCAGCAGCCAAGAGCAGGACACCAACTATGGC.

This clone was detected many times. CDR3 residues: CSADPAGPRPDTQYF. The CDR3 DNA, read in part, is TGCAGTGCTGACCCAGCGGGGCCCCGGCCAGATACG. This sequence joins TRBV20-1 and TRBJ2-3, with 7 bases identical to TRBD2. The read finishes 3 residues shy of the CDR3 end, and the germline J gene is used to complete it. Germline V CDR1 and CDR2: DFQATT, SNEGSKA (reference sequence). V was clipped by 5 bases and J by 4 bases; unmatched bases: 12. This CDR3 comprises 15 residues.

This clone was picked up many times. The read is 3 residues too short to cover the CDR3 end, so that end is filled in from the germline J gene. This chain links TRBV10-2 with TRBJ1-4; D is possibly TRBD1 (6 bases). From germline, CDR1 is WSHSY and CDR2 SAAADI. The V and J ends lost 8 bases and 3 bases respectively, with 13 bases between them. The length of the CDR3 is 14 residues. This chain's CDR3 is CASSQGTANEKLFF. The DNA read from the CDR3 is TGCGCCAGCTCCCAGGGGACGGCTAATGAAAAA.

This clone came up many times. The read ends 3 residues early relative to the CDR3; the germline J gene fills the gap. The rearrangement uses TRBV7-8 and TRBJ1-1; D not resolved. V was shortened by 2 bases and J by 0 bases, with 4 bases between the two germline ends. The germline V gene encodes CDR1 SGHVS and CDR2 FQNEAQ. This CDR3 spans 13 amino acids. CDR3 sequence reads: CASSLWLNTEAFF. The sequenced CDR3 bases are TGTGCCAGCAGCTTATGGCTGAACACTGAA. The variable domain in full, with the rest retrieved from reference TRBV7-8 and TRBJ1-1, is GAGVSQSPRYKVAKRGQDVALRCDPISGHVSLFWYQQALGQGPEFLTYFQNEAQLDKSGLPSDRFFAERPEGSVSTLKIQRTQQEDSAVYLCASSLWLNTEAFFGQGTRLTVV.